The clone carrying this T cell receptor (beta chain) was seen repeatedly, ten times or more. The antigen remains unidentified. Original data processing: Across clinicopathological groups, CDR3 differences served as the basis for building a distant-metastasis classifier for papillary thyroid cancer. MiXCR re-clonotyped the PCR reads for TCRdb. It is TCRdb's table, rather than the study itself, that gives the V and J calls and clone size. The sample lists 30,000 to 50,000 clones; about 19% were seen once. The data were taken from a study of metastatic and nonmetastatic thyroid tumors. On the study more broadly: The study looked at repertoires side by side in blood and in tumor or nodule tissue from malignant and benign thyroid patients. Whole-study findings and limits: Malignant tumors reportedly showed significantly higher TCR beta diversity than benign nodules in both blood and tumor.

Germline V gives CDR1 MNHEY, CDR2 SVGAGI. This CDR3 is 13 amino acids long. With 2 bases removed from V and 1 base from J, the gap between germline ends came to 3 bases. Thyroid surgery had not been preceded by any treatment in any patient. The clonotype was recovered from a female donor with papillary thyroid cancer or a benign thyroid nodule (not recorded which). Some clones in this sample may be carry-over from other donors' samples. The genes are TRBV6-5 and TRBJ1-5, with no clear D. Material for sequencing was tumor tissue. The CDR3 nucleotides are TGTGCCAGCAGTTACGGCAGCAATCAGCCCCAGCATTTT. This sequence encodes CASSYGSNQPQHF.